This entry concerns a single TCR beta chain. Germline CDR1 LNHNV, CDR2 YYDKDF (reference sequence). V was cut by 1 base and J by 0 bases, with 8 bases left in between. The CDR3 is 15 residues long. The sample originates from a study of blood T cell repertoires in COVID-19. Overall study: Whether acute or convalescent, the COVID-19 samples came from the United States, Italy and Spain. The cDNA or gDNA used as material had been derived from T cells, B-cell-depleted T cells, or PBMCs.

The authors' processing: Reference gene primers were amplified, and this amplification served to estimate nucleated cell counts. Assay: immunoSEQ multiplex PCR; the TCRdb copy retains only in-frame clones and omits some. V and J calls and clone size follow that table, whereas D and trimming were derived from the DNA. The table includes roughly 250,000 clones, about 81% detected once. The TCR was taken from a woman aged 55-75 years with active or convalescent COVID-19. Sequenced input: peripheral blood. V is TRBV15 and J is TRBJ2-3; perhaps TRBD2 as D (5 bases). The DNA of the CDR3 is TGTGCCACCAGCAGAGCATGGGAGAGCACAGATACGCAGTATTTT. It encodes CATSRAWESTDTQYF.